The rows below give T cell receptor beta chains drawn from one sample of a study of early T cells in non-severe SARS-CoV-2 infection. TCRdb called the 5' RACE reads again in MiXCR, with one record for every CDR3 protein. This table has more than 70,000 distinct CDR3 sequences, around 11% appearing once. The sequences come from whole blood, collected at baseline. Every receptor here comes from an adult who was a healthcare worker with PCR-confirmed SARS-CoV-2 infection or an uninfected control (not recorded which). The CDR3 runs from the conserved cysteine through the conserved F or W. A D gene is named only where the DNA matches it firmly. Part of the rows lack a size; the others show once, few, many or a class for expanded clones.

clone_size: many
j_call: TRBJ1-1
v_call: TRBV28
d_call: TRBD1
cdr3_aa: CASSRAGGTGFLF
cdr3_nt: TGTGCCAGCAGTCGCGCCGGCGGGACAGGGTTTTTGTTT

clone_size: .
j_call: TRBJ1-3
v_call: TRBV10-3
d_call: .
cdr3_aa: CAISLAGISGNTIYF
cdr3_nt: TGTGCCATCAGTCTGGCGGGGATCTCTGGAAACACCATATATTTT

clone_size: .
j_call: TRBJ2-3
v_call: TRBV15
d_call: .
cdr3_aa: CATSIPGPDTQYF
cdr3_nt: TGTGCCACCAGCATTCCAGGGCCAGATACGCAGTATTTT

clone_size: .
j_call: TRBJ1-2
v_call: TRBV5-6
d_call: .
cdr3_aa: CASSLNDVGLGGYTF
cdr3_nt: TGTGCCAGCAGCTTGAATGACGTGGGATTGGGCGGCTACACCTTC

clone_size: .
j_call: TRBJ1-5
v_call: TRBV11-2
d_call: .
cdr3_aa: CASSLGLAVSNQPQHF
cdr3_nt: TGTGCCAGCAGCTTAGGGTTGGCGGTTAGCAATCAGCCCCAGCATTTT

clone_size: many
j_call: TRBJ2-2
v_call: TRBV24-1
d_call: .
cdr3_aa: CATRQGNTGELFF
cdr3_nt: TGTGCCACCAGGCAGGGGAACACCGGGGAGCTGTTTTTT

clone_size: many
j_call: TRBJ1-2
v_call: TRBV9
d_call: .
cdr3_aa: CASSAYNRDERYGYTF
cdr3_nt: TGTGCCAGCAGCGCCTATAACAGGGATGAACGCTATGGCTACACCTTC

clone_size: .
j_call: TRBJ2-7
v_call: TRBV7-6
d_call: .
cdr3_aa: CASSAVGDIYEQYF
cdr3_nt: TGTGCCAGCAGCGCCGTCGGGGATATCTACGAGCAGTACTTC

clone_size: once
j_call: TRBJ2-2
v_call: TRBV6-5
d_call: TRBD2
cdr3_aa: CASRTSGGSGELFF
cdr3_nt: TGTGCCAGCCGGACTAGCGGGGGGAGCGGGGAGCTGTTTTTT

clone_size: .
j_call: TRBJ2-2
v_call: TRBV29-1
d_call: .
cdr3_aa: CSVEDTATGELFF
cdr3_nt: TGCAGCGTTGAGGACACTGCGACCGGGGAGCTGTTTTTT

clone_size: .
j_call: TRBJ1-5
v_call: TRBV4-1
d_call: .
cdr3_aa: CASSKQPQHF
cdr3_nt: TGCGCCAGCAGCAAACAGCCCCAGCATTTT

clone_size: .
j_call: TRBJ2-3
v_call: TRBV7-3
d_call: .
cdr3_aa: CASSYDIDTQYF
cdr3_nt: TGTGCCAGCAGTTACGACATAGATACGCAGTATTTT

clone_size: few
j_call: TRBJ2-5
v_call: TRBV25-1
d_call: .
cdr3_aa: CASSEGTQYF
cdr3_nt: TGTGCCAGCAGTGAAGGGACCCAGTACTTC

clone_size: few
j_call: TRBJ2-1
v_call: TRBV7-9
d_call: .
cdr3_aa: CASSLESATSNEQFF
cdr3_nt: TGTGCCAGCAGCTTAGAGTCTGCGACGAGCAATGAGCAGTTCTTC

clone_size: few
j_call: TRBJ2-7
v_call: TRBV19
d_call: .
cdr3_aa: CASSIRGDSYEQYF
cdr3_nt: TGTGCCAGTAGTATCCGTGGAGACTCCTACGAGCAGTACTTC

clone_size: many
j_call: TRBJ1-5
v_call: TRBV6-1
d_call: .
cdr3_aa: CASSEDNNQPQHF
cdr3_nt: TGTGCCAGCAGTGAGGACAACAATCAGCCCCAGCATTTT

clone_size: .
j_call: TRBJ1-1
v_call: TRBV30
d_call: .
cdr3_aa: CAWVQLNTEAFF
cdr3_nt: TGTGCCTGGGTCCAGCTGAACACTGAAGCTTTCTTT

clone_size: few
j_call: TRBJ1-4
v_call: TRBV28
d_call: .
cdr3_aa: CASSDPSGRTNEKLFF
cdr3_nt: TGTGCCAGCAGTGACCCTTCAGGGAGAACTAATGAAAAACTGTTTTTT

clone_size: .
j_call: TRBJ2-7
v_call: TRBV20-1
d_call: TRBD2
cdr3_aa: CSASLLAGKYEQYF
cdr3_nt: TGCAGTGCTAGTTTACTAGCGGGGAAATACGAGCAGTACTTC

clone_size: many
j_call: TRBJ2-7
v_call: TRBV7-8
d_call: .
cdr3_aa: CASSPGRGSSYEQYF
cdr3_nt: TGTGCCAGCAGCCCCGGCAGGGGAAGCTCCTACGAGCAGTACTTC

clone_size: few
j_call: TRBJ2-7
v_call: TRBV6-5
d_call: TRBD2
cdr3_aa: CASRSASPGLAGFYEQYF
cdr3_nt: TGTGCCAGCAGATCCGCCTCCCCGGGACTAGCGGGTTTCTACGAGCAGTACTTC

clone_size: few
j_call: TRBJ2-2
v_call: TRBV6-1
d_call: TRBD1
cdr3_aa: CASSEFQGDTGELFF
cdr3_nt: TGTGCCAGCAGTGAATTCCAGGGGGACACCGGGGAGCTGTTTTTT

clone_size: .
j_call: TRBJ2-7
v_call: TRBV19
d_call: .
cdr3_aa: CVSSRTGEQYF
cdr3_nt: TGTGTCAGTAGTAGGACCGGCGAGCAGTACTTC

clone_size: .
j_call: TRBJ2-5
v_call: TRBV5-5
d_call: TRBD1
cdr3_aa: CASNSVQGIQETQYF
cdr3_nt: TGTGCCAGCAACTCGGTACAGGGGATCCAAGAGACCCAGTACTTC

clone_size: .
j_call: TRBJ2-3
v_call: TRBV7-9
d_call: .
cdr3_aa: CASQKVDTQYF
cdr3_nt: TGTGCCAGCCAAAAGGTAGATACGCAGTATTTT

clone_size: .
j_call: TRBJ1-2
v_call: TRBV29-1
d_call: .
cdr3_aa: CSGGEAVNYGYTF
cdr3_nt: TGCAGCGGAGGGGAGGCGGTTAACTATGGCTACACCTTC

clone_size: .
j_call: TRBJ2-1
v_call: TRBV5-1
d_call: .
cdr3_aa: CASSEFTGGMVEQFF
cdr3_nt: TGCGCCAGCAGCGAGTTTACCGGGGGAATGGTTGAGCAGTTCTTC

clone_size: few
j_call: TRBJ1-2
v_call: TRBV9
d_call: .
cdr3_aa: CASSVGAGRNYGYTF
cdr3_nt: TGTGCCAGCAGCGTAGGGGCTGGGAGGAACTATGGCTACACCTTC

clone_size: .
j_call: TRBJ2-3
v_call: TRBV29-1
d_call: .
cdr3_aa: CSVAGPGGTDTQYF
cdr3_nt: TGCAGCGTGGCAGGGCCTGGGGGAACAGATACGCAGTATTTT

clone_size: few
j_call: TRBJ2-4
v_call: TRBV11-2
d_call: .
cdr3_aa: CASSLEGQEVTKNIQYF
cdr3_nt: TGTGCCAGCAGCTTAGAAGGGCAGGAGGTAACCAAAAACATTCAGTACTTC

clone_size: few
j_call: TRBJ1-2
v_call: TRBV18
d_call: .
cdr3_aa: CASSAKEDYGYTF
cdr3_nt: TGTGCCAGCTCCGCTAAGGAAGACTATGGCTACACCTTC

clone_size: .
j_call: TRBJ1-2
v_call: TRBV3-1
d_call: .
cdr3_aa: CASSLAGEANYGYTF
cdr3_nt: TGTGCCAGCAGCCTAGCCGGGGAAGCTAACTATGGCTACACCTTC

clone_size: .
j_call: TRBJ2-1
v_call: TRBV10-3
d_call: TRBD1
cdr3_aa: CAIRTMGQSNEQFF
cdr3_nt: TGTGCCATCAGAACTATGGGACAGTCCAATGAGCAGTTCTTC

clone_size: many
j_call: TRBJ2-3
v_call: TRBV19
d_call: .
cdr3_aa: CASSHLATVEADTQYF
cdr3_nt: TGTGCCAGTAGTCATCTGGCTACAGTGGAGGCAGATACGCAGTATTTT

clone_size: few
j_call: TRBJ1-1
v_call: TRBV6-2/TRBV6-3
d_call: TRBD1
cdr3_aa: CASRSRDRVPNTEAFF
cdr3_nt: TGTGCCAGCAGATCCAGGGACAGAGTACCGAACACTGAAGCTTTCTTT

clone_size: few
j_call: TRBJ1-2
v_call: TRBV12-3/TRBV12-4
d_call: .
cdr3_aa: CATRATITLYGYTF
cdr3_nt: TGTGCCACCAGGGCCACGATTACCCTCTATGGCTACACCTTC

clone_size: few
j_call: TRBJ2-4
v_call: TRBV5-1
d_call: TRBD1
cdr3_aa: CASSLGDRGHIQYF
cdr3_nt: TGCGCCAGCAGCTTGGGGGACAGGGGTCACATTCAGTACTTC

clone_size: many
j_call: TRBJ1-5
v_call: TRBV2
d_call: TRBD1
cdr3_aa: CASRADRGSNQPQHF
cdr3_nt: TGTGCCAGCAGGGCGGACAGGGGTAGCAATCAGCCCCAGCATTTT

clone_size: .
j_call: TRBJ1-2
v_call: TRBV28
d_call: .
cdr3_aa: CASSLPTNYGYTF
cdr3_nt: TGTGCCAGCAGCCTCCCAACTAACTATGGCTACACCTTC

clone_size: .
j_call: TRBJ2-7
v_call: TRBV20-1
d_call: .
cdr3_aa: CSANGQSSSYEQYF
cdr3_nt: TGCAGTGCTAACGGACAGTCCAGCTCCTACGAGCAGTACTTC

clone_size: few
j_call: TRBJ1-1
v_call: TRBV6-6
d_call: TRBD1
cdr3_aa: CASRTGATEAFF
cdr3_nt: TGTGCCAGCAGAACAGGGGCCACTGAAGCTTTCTTT

clone_size: .
j_call: TRBJ1-1
v_call: TRBV6-1
d_call: .
cdr3_aa: CAATRGEAFF
cdr3_nt: TGTGCCGCCACAAGGGGTGAAGCTTTCTTT